The 16 T cell receptor beta chains reported below all come from one sample, sequenced in a study of tumor-infiltrating lymphocytes in localized non-small cell lung cancer. Data came from immunoSEQ multiplex PCR; TCRdb stores just in-frame clones and leaves some out. The sample records about 6,400 clones, about 69% being singletons. The sequencing input was lung tumor tissue. The source of these receptors is a human donor with non-small cell lung cancer.

The chain employs TRBV7-2 and TRBJ1-5, with D unclear. V was trimmed by 3 bases and J by 3 bases, leaving 3 bases between them. The CDR3 contains 12 residues. Germline assignment: CDR1 SGHTA and CDR2 FQGNSA. CDR3: CASSFANQPQHF. DNA for the CDR3: TGTGCCAGCAGCTTCGCCAATCAGCCCCAGCATTTT. Supplemented by reference TRBV7-2 and TRBJ1-5, the full variable domain reads GAGVSQSPSNKVTEKGKDVELRCDPISGHTALYWYRQSLGQGLEFLIYFQGNSAPDKSGLPSDRFSAERTGGSVSTLTIQRTQQEDSAVYLCASSFANQPQHFGDGTRLSIL.

The gene calls are TRBV5-4 and TRBJ1-6; D possibly corresponds to TRBD1 (6 bases). The CDR3 contains 16 residues. V lost 5 bases to trimming and J lost 13 bases, with 25 bases between them. The germline V gene has CDR1 SGHNT and CDR2 YYREEE (reference sequence). The CDR3, as DNA: TGTGCCAGCAGACCGGACAGTGGGCTATTGGGGGGCCCCCTCCACTTT. Its translation: CASRPDSGLLGGPLHF.

The V gene is TRBV5-6, the J gene TRBJ2-3, with 7 bases matching TRBD2. The CDR3 consists of 15 residues. CDR1 is SGHDT and CDR2 is YYEEEE in the germline V gene. V lost 2 bases, J lost 2 bases, and 5 bases stayed unmatched. The CDR3 loop reads CASSLAGYNTDTQYF. CDR3 nucleotides: TGTGCCAGCAGCTTAGCGGGATATAACACAGATACGCAGTATTTT. The whole variable domain, filled in from reference TRBV5-6 and TRBJ2-3, reads DAGVTQSPTHLIKTRGQQVTLRCSPKSGHDTVSWYQQALGQGPQFIFQYYEEEERQRGNFPDRFSGHQFPNYSSELNVNALLLGDSALYLCASSLAGYNTDTQYFGPGTRLTVL.

This clone showed up just a few times. This chain links TRBV28 with TRBJ1-5, with TRBD1 matching 11 bases. The CDR3 is 20 amino acids. Losses at the gene ends were 4 bases for V and 4 bases for J; bases not matched to a gene: 18. Germline V gene lookup returns CDR1 MDHEN and CDR2 SYDVKM. The CDR3 region has the DNA TGTGCCAGCAGTTCCCTAAGACTCAGAACCGGGACAGGGGGGAATCAGCCCCAGCATTTT. It specifies CASSSLRLRTGTGGNQPQHF.

This chain uses TRBV6-4 with TRBJ2-2, with 8 nucleotides matching TRBD2. Germline V gene lookup returns CDR1 MRHNA and CDR2 SNTAGT. The V gene end was trimmed by 6 bases and the J gene end by 4 bases; junction bases not matched to a gene: 13. There are 17 residues in the CDR3. The CDR3 DNA is TGTGCCAGCAGCGCATCCGGGAGGGGGGGAAGCACCGGGGAGCTGTTTTTT. This codes for CASSASGRGGSTGELFF.

This chain joins TRBV7-2 and TRBJ2-3, with 7 positions matching TRBD1. CDR3 size: 15 residues. V lost 5 bases and J lost 2; bases outside the gene matches: 7. Looked up from germline, CDR1 is SGHTA and CDR2 is FQGNSA. CDR3 loop: CASSRQGDSTDTQYF. CDR3 nucleotide sequence: TGTGCCAGCAGCCGACAGGGTGATTCCACAGATACGCAGTATTTT.

V is TRBV4-2 and J is TRBJ2-5; 7 nucleotides align to TRBD2. The CDR3 contains 17 residues. Germline trimming cut 0 bases from V and 5 bases from J; bases unmatched to any gene: 12. Germline CDR1 and CDR2: LGHNA and YNFKEQ. CDR3 coding DNA: TGTGCCAGCAGCCAAGACGGTGGGGGGGGTAAAGGGGAGACCCAGTACTTC. Amino acids: CASSQDGGGGKGETQYF.

This clone is large. The genes are TRBV14 and TRBJ1-2, with TRBD1 matching 7 bases. This CDR3 spans 15 amino acids. The trim removed 4 bases at V and 8 bases at J, leaving 13 bases unmatched. In germline, CDR1 is SGHDN, CDR2 FVKESK. The CDR3 is CASSRPTGTMEGYTF. Written as DNA, the CDR3 is TGTGCCAGCAGCCGCCCGACAGGGACGATGGAAGGCTACACCTTC.

The chain is built from TRBV6-5 and TRBJ2-2; no clear D. With 8 bases removed from V and 1 base from J, the gap between germline ends came to 5 bases. Germline-derived CDR1 and CDR2 are MNHEY and SVGAGI. This CDR3 region has 12 residues. CDR3 sequence: CASGWNTGELFF. For the CDR3, the DNA is TGTGCCAGCGGTTGGAACACCGGGGAGCTGTTTTTT.

This chain uses TRBV18 with TRBJ1-2; no clear D. The germline gives CDR1 KGHSH, CDR2 LQKENI. The CDR3 sequence is 14 residues long. V lost 4 bases, J lost 6 bases, and 15 bases lay in between. The CDR3 DNA reads as TGTGCCAGCTCACTGACGACCGGGAAGGATGGCTACACCTTC. As protein: CASSLTTGKDGYTF.

In its sample, this clone was seen once. The V call is TRBV30, the J call TRBJ2-2; tentatively, D is TRBD2 (6 bases). There are 15 residues in the CDR3. Trimming cost V 7 bases and J 3 bases, with 18 bases left between them. In germline, CDR1 is GTSNPN, CDR2 SVGIG (reference sequence). CDR3 sequence: CASLGGPGDTGELFF. Written as DNA, the CDR3 is TGTGCCTCTCTGGGGGGTCCCGGGGACACCGGGGAGCTGTTTTTT.

This sequence joins TRBV6-6 and TRBJ1-1; no firm D call. The V and J ends lost 4 bases and 1 base respectively, with 7 bases between them. The germline CDR1 and CDR2 sequences are MNHNY and SVGAGI (reference sequence). The CDR3 runs to 13 residues. CDR3 bases: TGTGCCAGCAGTTTAATGGAGAACACTGAAGCTTTCTTT. The encoded protein is CASSLMENTEAFF.

This clone ranks as medium-sized. The CDR3, as DNA: TGTGCCAGCAGCTTGGGTGACAGGGCAATGAAGGGCTACACCTTC. This codes for CASSLGDRAMKGYTF. This chain joins TRBV5-6 and TRBJ1-2; 7 nucleotides line up with TRBD1. The J segment lost 8 bases and the V segment lost 0 bases, leaving 10 bases of the junction unmatched. The CDR3 runs to 15 residues. Germline CDR1 is SGHDT and CDR2 is YYEEEE.

V and J are TRBV2 and TRBJ2-1; no definite D call. This CDR3 spans 12 amino acids. Trimming took 6 bases from V and 4 from J, leaving 7 bases between them. Germline assignment: CDR1 SNHLY and CDR2 FYNNEI. The CDR3 DNA sequence: TGTGCCAGCAGAGACTTATACAATGAGCAGTTCTTC. It translates to CASRDLYNEQFF.

This clone has only one observation. The junction shows a germline mismatch at one end, possibly a read error. The J gene is TRBJ1-3, the V gene TRBV30; D is undetermined. The germline CDR1 and CDR2 sequences are GTSNPN and SVGIG (reference sequence). This CDR3 has 14 residues. CDR3 in DNA: TGTGCCTGGAGTGTACAGATTGTTGGAAACATCATATATTTT. Translating it yields CAWSVQIVGNIIYF.

This clone was observed a handful of times. The gene calls are TRBV18 and TRBJ2-7; unclear D gene. V shed 5 bases and J shed 3 bases, with 8 bases lying between them. The CDR3 runs 12 residues. Looked up from germline, CDR1 is KGHSH and CDR2 is LQKENI. CDR3 nucleotide sequence: TGTGCCAGCTCAACTGATATCTACGAGCAGTACTTC. Its translation: CASSTDIYEQYF.